One and the same sample provided the 30 T cell receptor beta chains below, sequenced in a study of OX40 agonist ivuxolimab in advanced cancers. Data came from immunoSEQ multiplex PCR; TCRdb stores just in-frame clones and leaves some out. The table shows about 88,000 clones, with just under 90% occurring only once. This specimen consisted of CD4+ or CD8+ T cells sorted from blood, obtained in a trial of the OX40 agonist ivuxolimab. Every receptor here comes from an adult with an advanced solid tumor such as melanoma, head and neck, liver or kidney cancer.

This clone was recorded only once. The J gene is TRBJ2-5, the V gene TRBV11-2; TRBD2 matches 9 bases. The CDR3 contains 16 residues. Germline CDR1 SGHAT, CDR2 FQNNGV. The ends lost 5 bases at V and 5 bases at J; junction bases unmatched: 12. CDR3 region: CASSQKGLARQETQYF. CDR3 sequence (DNA): TGTGCCAGCAGCCAAAAGGGACTAGCCAGGCAGGAGACCCAGTACTTC. Full variable domain (outside the CDR3, taken from reference TRBV11-2 and TRBJ2-5): EAGVAQSPRYKIIEKRQSVAFWCNPISGHATLYWYQQILGQGPKLLIQFQNNGVVDDSQLPKDRFSAERLKGVDSTLKIQPAKLEDSAVYLCASSQKGLARQETQYFGPGTRLLVL.

V and J are TRBV5-4 and TRBJ2-3; D is undetermined. V was shortened by 1 base and J by 1 base, with 10 bases between the two germline ends. The CDR3 runs to 15 residues. Per germline, CDR1 SGHNT and CDR2 YYREEE (reference sequence). Written as DNA, the CDR3 is TGTGCCAGCAGCTTGCGGGCCGCACGCACAGATACGCAGTATTTT. As protein: CASSLRAARTDTQYF.

This clone was observed a few times. V usage is TRBV19 and J usage is TRBJ2-7; the match to TRBD1 covers 8 bases. The CDR3 runs to 14 residues. CDR1 and CDR2 (germline): LNHDA, SQIVND (reference sequence). The V and J ends lost 11 bases and 2 bases, in that order; junction bases with no gene match: 11. CDR3 in amino acids: CAVSPGQAPYEQYF. The CDR3 coding sequence is TGTGCCGTGTCACCGGGACAGGCCCCCTACGAGCAGTACTTC.

This rearrangement joins TRBV4-3 to TRBJ2-3; D gene uncertain. V lost 1 base, J lost 0 bases, and 8 bases lay in between. This CDR3 has 15 residues. Germline-derived CDR1 and CDR2 are LGHNA and YSLEER. CDR3 sequence (DNA): TGCGCCAGCAGCCAAGCGCGATACAGCACAGATACGCAGTATTTT. Translating it yields CASSQARYSTDTQYF.

This chain uses TRBV5-3 with TRBJ2-2; the match to TRBD1 covers 10 bases. TRBV5-3 is recorded as an ORF, its role being uncertain. CDR3 size: 14 residues. V dropped 4 bases and J dropped 6; count of bases not matched to a gene: 3. DNA of the CDR3: TGTGCCAGAAGCCCCGGACAGGGGGCCGGGGAGCTGTTTTTT. Residues: CARSPGQGAGELFF.

The table lists this clone with a count of one. At one boundary the junction diverges from the germline segment, which might be a read error. The rearrangement joins TRBV7-7 to TRBJ2-5, with 8 bases matching TRBD1. CDR3 size: 16 residues. Germline V lookup: CDR1 SSHAT, CDR2 FNYEAQ (reference sequence). The CDR3 DNA follows: TGTGCTAGCAGCCCAGGGGGCAGGGGGAACGGGGAGACCCAGTACTTC. This sequence encodes CASSPGGRGNGETQYF.

This chain joins TRBV14 and TRBJ2-1; the D gene is possibly TRBD2 (6 bases). V lost 3 bases and J lost 2, with 8 bases in between. The CDR3 is 14 residues long. The germline V gene has CDR1 SGHDN and CDR2 FVKESK. CDR3 sequence reads: CASSQGGPYNEQFF. Here the CDR3 DNA reads TGTGCCAGCAGCCAGGGGGGTCCCTACAATGAGCAGTTCTTC.

This chain links TRBV6-5 with TRBJ2-5; 10 bases are a match to TRBD1. Germline V CDR1 and CDR2: MNHEY, SVGAGI. The CDR3 covers 14 residues. V lost 5 bases and J lost 5; bases outside the gene matches: 5. CDR3 DNA: TGTGCCAGCAGTCCTGACAGGGGGCCGGAGACCCAGTACTTC. Translating it yields CASSPDRGPETQYF.

V gene TRBV6-1 combines with J gene TRBJ1-2; D possibly corresponds to TRBD1 (5 bases). Trimming stripped 1 base from V and 5 bases from J, with 14 bases between. The CDR3 length is 15 residues. Germline assignment: CDR1 MNHNS and CDR2 SASEGT. The CDR3 sequence is CASSEVGGPAYGYTF. In DNA form, the CDR3 reads TGTGCCAGCAGTGAAGTCGGGGGTCCCGCTTATGGCTACACCTTC.

This sequence joins TRBV30 and TRBJ2-3, with 7 bases fitting TRBD2. J was trimmed by 6 bases and V by 0 bases; bases with no gene match: 3. The CDR3 is made up of 13 amino acids. Germline loops: CDR1 GTSNPN, CDR2 SVGIG (reference sequence). CDR3 DNA sequence: TGTGCCTGGAGTGTAAAGGGAGGGGATACGCAGTATTTT. Amino acids: CAWSVKGGDTQYF.

The chain recombines TRBV9 with TRBJ2-2; D not certain. Trimming left V 0 bases short and J 3 bases short, with 9 bases between. The CDR3 length is 15 residues. Germline assignment: CDR1 SGDLS and CDR2 YYNGEE. This CDR3 is CASSVGTQDTGELFF. CDR3 sequence (DNA): TGTGCCAGCAGCGTAGGTACTCAAGACACCGGGGAGCTGTTTTTT.

The CDR3 nucleotides read TGCGCCAGCAGCCTTGGGCCCCGAGAGACCCAGTACTTC. Its translation is CASSLGPRETQYF. This chain joins TRBV10-1 and TRBJ2-5; no clear D. V dropped 6 bases and J dropped 4 bases, with 12 bases sitting between them. Germline V gives CDR1 WNHNN, CDR2 SYGVQD (reference sequence). The CDR3 extends over 13 amino acids.

This chain uses TRBV7-3 with TRBJ2-1; D may be TRBD2 (6 bases). This CDR3 contains 14 residues. V was cut by 5 bases and J by 4 bases, with 12 bases left in between. Germline V gene data show CDR1 as SGHTA and CDR2 as FQGTGA. The CDR3 loop is CASSEGLSYNEQFF. The CDR3 bases are TGTGCCAGCAGCGAGGGACTCTCTTACAATGAGCAGTTCTTC.

The sample holds a few counts of this clone. The chain joins TRBV14 to TRBJ2-7; perhaps TRBD1 as D (5 bases). Trimming left V 5 bases short and J 0 bases short, with 14 bases between. CDR3 length equals 15 residues. Germline CDR1 reads SGHDN; CDR2 reads FVKESK. The CDR3 coding sequence is TGTGCCAGCAGCGCGGACACTTCCCTCTCCTACGAGCAGTACTTC. This gives the protein CASSADTSLSYEQYF.

The rearrangement uses TRBV19 and TRBJ1-1, with D possibly being TRBD1 (6 bases). V lost 3 bases and J 0 bases, leaving 14 bases between the germline ends. The CDR3 is 16 amino acids. Germline V gene lookup returns CDR1 LNHDA and CDR2 SQIVND (reference sequence). The CDR3 DNA is TGTGCCAGTAGTATGGGGGGCGGCCGCATGAACACTGAAGCTTTCTTT. Its protein is CASSMGGGRMNTEAFF.

On this clone itself: This sequence may be a read error, since a much larger clone differs from it by one base. The chain carries TRBV7-2 and TRBJ1-2; TRBD1 might be the D (5 bases). The CDR3 extends over 15 amino acids. Trimming shortened V by 3 bases and J by 2 bases, and 13 bases separated the two germline ends. CDR1 SGHTA and CDR2 FQGNSA come from the germline V gene. Here the CDR3 reads CASSFIQRGNYGYTF. The CDR3 bases are TGTGCCAGCAGCTTCATACAGAGGGGAAACTATGGCTACACCTTC.

The chain recombines TRBV7-9 with TRBJ2-5; 10 bases are a match to TRBD1. Per the germline V gene, CDR1 is SEHNR and CDR2 is FQNEAQ (reference sequence). This CDR3 region has 15 residues. With 8 bases clipped from V and 3 bases from J, the junction kept 9 bases outside the gene matches. This CDR3 reads CASCYRGTGEETQYF. CDR3 DNA sequence: TGTGCCAGCTGCTACCGCGGGACAGGGGAAGAGACCCAGTACTTC.

The V gene is TRBV10-1, the J gene TRBJ2-7; 11 bases are a match to TRBD1. The germline V gene encodes CDR1 WNHNN and CDR2 SYGVQD (reference sequence). Trimming took 4 bases from V and 4 from J; bases not matched to a gene: 6. The CDR3 loop spans 15 amino acids. The CDR3 reads CASSGPGQGGYEQYF. Written as DNA, the CDR3 is TGCGCCAGCAGTGGACCGGGACAGGGGGGGTACGAGCAGTACTTC.

The chain combines TRBV5-4 with TRBJ2-5; TRBD2 matches at 9 bases. Germline lookup yields CDR1 SGHNT and CDR2 YYREEE (reference sequence). The trim removed 3 bases at V and 9 bases at J, leaving 12 bases unmatched. The CDR3 loop spans 15 amino acids. This CDR3 is CASSSIAGERRAQYF. CDR3 nucleotides: TGTGCCAGCAGCTCTATAGCGGGGGAGAGAAGGGCCCAGTACTTC.

The chain recombines TRBV7-2 with TRBJ1-2; tentative D call: TRBD1 (6 bases). This CDR3 is built from 15 residues. Trimming took 0 bases from V and 5 from J, leaving 13 bases between them. Germline-derived CDR1 and CDR2 are SGHTA and FQGNSA. In nucleotides, the CDR3 is TGTGCCAGCAGCTTAGCAAGCCACAGGGCATATGGCTACACCTTC. It specifies CASSLASHRAYGYTF.

The gene calls are TRBV9 and TRBJ1-4; TRBD1 matches 7 bases. Looked up from germline, CDR1 is SGDLS and CDR2 is YYNGEE. The CDR3 consists of 16 residues. Trimming took 4 bases from V and 3 from J; bases not matched to a gene: 9. Written as DNA, the CDR3 is TGTGCCAGCAGCCCCCGTCCGACAGGGTCTAATGAAAAACTGTTTTTT. Translation: CASSPRPTGSNEKLFF.

V gene TRBV6-5 combines with J gene TRBJ2-3; D is ambiguous. CDR3 length equals 13 residues. V lost 1 base and J lost 1, with 3 bases in between. The germline V gene has CDR1 MNHEY and CDR2 SVGAGI. The CDR3 sequence is CASSYLGTDTQYF. For the CDR3, the DNA is TGTGCCAGCAGTTACTTAGGCACAGATACGCAGTATTTT.

The rearrangement uses TRBV7-8 and TRBJ2-7; TRBD2 might be the D (5 bases). The ends were cut back, 8 bases at V and 0 bases at J, with 5 bases in the middle. Germline CDR1 is SGHVS and CDR2 is FQNEAQ. There are 11 residues in the CDR3. CDR3: CASGSSYEQYF. The DNA of the CDR3 is TGTGCCAGCGGGAGCTCCTACGAGCAGTACTTC.

This clone was recorded a few times. The CDR3 sequence is CASSYSRKGGYEQYF. DNA for the CDR3: TGTGCCAGCAGTTACTCGAGAAAAGGGGGCTACGAGCAGTACTTC. This chain uses TRBV6-5 with TRBJ2-7; D perhaps matches TRBD1 (6 bases). The CDR3 sequence is 15 residues long. Germline loops: CDR1 MNHEY, CDR2 SVGAGI. V was shortened by 0 bases and J by 3 bases, with 12 bases between the two germline ends.

The V gene is TRBV2, the J gene TRBJ2-3; no clear D. Germline CDR1 reads SNHLY; CDR2 reads FYNNEI. The V end lost 4 bases, the J end lost 1 base, and 6 bases lay between the germline ends. The CDR3 consists of 13 residues. The CDR3 bases are TGTGCCAGCAGTGTTGTGGGCACAGATACGCAGTATTTT. This codes for CASSVVGTDTQYF.

V is TRBV7-3 and J is TRBJ1-4, with D unclear. This CDR3 is built from 17 residues. V was cut by 0 bases and J by 7 bases, with 18 bases left in between. Germline V gene sequence: CDR1 SGHTA, CDR2 FQGTGA. CDR3 residues: CASSLTRPGPRGEKLFF. In DNA form, the CDR3 reads TGTGCCAGCAGCTTAACCCGACCCGGGCCTAGAGGTGAAAAACTGTTTTTT.

The chain combines TRBV6-6 with TRBJ1-1; the D gene is possibly TRBD1 (5 bases). Per the germline V gene, CDR1 is MNHNY and CDR2 is SVGAGI (reference sequence). The CDR3 has 15 amino acids. V was cut by 5 bases and J by 1 base, with 14 bases left in between. The chain's CDR3 is CASSQTRGGNTEAFF. CDR3 in DNA: TGTGCCAGCAGTCAGACCCGGGGGGGGAACACTGAAGCTTTCTTT.

The rearrangement joins TRBV6-5 to TRBJ1-1, with D uncertain. Looked up from germline, CDR1 is MNHEY and CDR2 is SVGAGI. With 7 bases removed from V and 4 bases from J, the gap between germline ends came to 10 bases. The CDR3 loop spans 12 amino acids. In DNA, the CDR3 is TGTGCCAGCAACCAGGAAGGCACTGAAGCTTTCTTT. Translating gives CASNQEGTEAFF.

The J gene is TRBJ2-5, the V gene TRBV7-2, with D unclear. The CDR3 length is 14 residues. V was trimmed by 5 bases and J by 4 bases, leaving 14 bases between them. The germline gives CDR1 SGHTA, CDR2 FQGNSA. The chain's CDR3 is CASSPGSGRETQYF. CDR3 in DNA: TGTGCCAGCAGCCCCGGGTCCGGCCGAGAGACCCAGTACTTC.

V usage is TRBV10-1 and J usage is TRBJ2-5; 8 bases fit TRBD1. V lost 3 bases, J lost 2 bases, and 2 bases stayed unmatched. CDR1 and CDR2 from the germline V gene are WNHNN and SYGVQD (reference sequence). The CDR3 runs to 14 residues. In nucleotides, the CDR3 is TGCGCCAGCAGTGACCGGACAGGGCAAGAGACCCAGTACTTC. It codes for CASSDRTGQETQYF.